The sequence of this T cell receptor beta chain was determined in a study of identifying expanded T cells in peripheral blood (dated by TCRdb to about 2019). In the study overall: Technical replicates were generated by sequencing separate aliquots of the same genomic DNA pool, with four replicates compared pairwise. What the authors observed across the whole study: Both the number of clones called differentially abundant and the false-positive rate were significantly reduced by the beta-binomial model across all healthy-donor time intervals. The binomial model flagged 0.9 to 1.5 differentially abundant clones between technical replicates, compared with about 17 over roughly 2 weeks and 19 over about 4 weeks. For all healthy donors, the variance in clone template counts between roughly 2-week samples rose significantly as total template count increased. The authors expected biological variance in healthy repertoires might increase further over much longer intervals such as months to years.

TCRbeta CDR3 regions were profiled with the immunoSEQ Assay using bias-controlled multiplex PCR amplification of genomic DNA. From the authors' description of their analysis: The absolute abundance of each unique TCRbeta CDR3 region was quantified after sequences were collapsed and filtered. Two models were used to test differential abundance: a binomial model (Fisher-equivalent) and a beta-binomial model that adds time-dependent variance fitted from healthy donors. Clones with fewer than 5 combined templates were excluded, and clones with Benjamini-Hochberg FDR below 0.01 were called differentially abundant. In the beta-binomial model, variance was expressed as a function of the total template count across the two samples, in the form v = (b*log(k)+a)^2. Imported from immuneACCESS, the table was reduced by TCRdb to in-frame sequences with V and J called. These copies leave out some clones; in studies compared against another copy, an unresolved V gene accounts for under half, and the cause of the remainder is not known. The DNA was the basis for D and trimming; V, J and clone size are from that table. This sample lists about 91,000 clones; almost 90% were detected once. About 3.9% of the sample lies in the top ten.

During the collection period, no immune events, such as infections, were documented for the healthy donors. To calibrate time-dependent variance in a beta-binomial model of T-cell clone differential abundance, blood repertoires from healthy donors were used as a training cohort. The training cohort included approximately ten healthy donors, of whom 3 were female and 7 were male. The donors were between roughly 25 and 64 years old, with an average age of approximately 46 years. Obtained from a commercial supplier, whole blood was collected from each healthy donor at three time points set around two weeks apart. For immunosequencing, genomic DNA was extracted from unsorted whole blood. V and J are trimmed by 1 base and 5 bases, and the gene matches miss 5 bases of the junction. The germline V gene encodes CDR1 SGDLS and CDR2 YYNGEE. From cysteine to phenylalanine, the CDR3 is 15 amino acids long. Only CDR3 DNA remains: 45 bases, in frame from the first base.

About this clone itself: Its antigen is still unknown. Within one base of it there is no much larger clone, and no base qualities were kept.

The receptor's source is a person between 18 and 75 years old in good health. The sequenced sample was blood. The chain couples TRBV9 to TRBJ2-1, with 8 junctional bases fitting TRBD2. The CDR3 region has the sequence CASSVSGGGNNEQFF. The DNA reads TGTGCCAGCAGCGTATCCGGCGGGGGGAACAATGAGCAGTTCTTC.